Listed below are T cell receptor beta chains from one sample, sequenced in a study of blood T cell repertoires in COVID-19. The assay was immunoSEQ multiplex PCR, and TCRdb's table has in-frame clones only and misses some. This sample has 70,000 to 100,000 clones, with around 90% found just once. Specimen: peripheral blood. These receptors all stem from a woman at least 80 years old with active or convalescent COVID-19. CDR3s include the opening cysteine and the closing phenylalanine or tryptophan. The D gene is left open where the match is weak. Part of the rows lack a size; the others show once, few, many or a class for expanded clones.

J,V,size,D,DNA,CDR3
TRBJ1-1,TRBV7-9,.,.,TGTGCCAGCTTAACCCGGGGGGGTGAAGCTTTCTTT,CASLTRGGEAFF
TRBJ1-2,TRBV19,once,.,TGTGCCAGTAGTATTGGTGAGGGCCCAAGGGGCTACACCTTC,CASSIGEGPRGYTF
TRBJ1-5,TRBV7-8,.,TRBD1,TGTGCCAGCAGCTTATCACAGGGGGCCAGCAATCAGCCCCAGCATTTT,CASSLSQGASNQPQHF
TRBJ1-3,TRBV5-1,.,.,TGCGCCAGCAGCTTGGGGGGCAGGGAAAACACCATATATTTT,CASSLGGRENTIYF
TRBJ1-2,TRBV15,once,.,TGTGCCACCAGCAGAGATGCGGGCACGGCCTATGGCTACACCTTC,CATSRDAGTAYGYTF
TRBJ2-5,TRBV25-1,.,TRBD2,TGTGCCAGCAGTGACCCCGAGCTAGCGGGGACAGCCGCCCAGTACTTC,CASSDPELAGTAAQYF
TRBJ1-2,TRBV7-2,.,.,TGTGCCAGCAGCTCCGGGGGGTCTAGAGGCTACACCTTC,CASSSGGSRGYTF
TRBJ1-1,TRBV28,.,.,TGTGCCACCCTCCAGACTCCGAACACTGAAGCTTTCTTT,CATLQTPNTEAFF
TRBJ1-4,TRBV6-5,once,.,TGTGCCAGCAGTTACGGCAGTAATGAAAAACTGTTTTTT,CASSYGSNEKLFF
TRBJ1-2,TRBV30,once,.,TGTGCCTCCAGGGAGGCAGACCGGCAGTATGGCTACACCTTC,CASREADRQYGYTF
TRBJ1-2,TRBV6-1,.,.,TGTGCCAGCAGTGAAGTGGCAGGTACCCTCTATGGCTACACCTTC,CASSEVAGTLYGYTF
TRBJ2-1,TRBV6-5,.,.,TGTGCCAGCAGGGGGGACAACTCCTACAATGAGCAGTTCTTC,CASRGDNSYNEQFF
TRBJ2-3,TRBV24-1,.,TRBD2,TGTGCCACCAGTGATAAACGGGGCGGGGGGTCCGATACGCAGTATTTT,CATSDKRGGGSDTQYF
TRBJ1-5,TRBV6-5,.,.,TGTGCCAGCAGCTTTCCGGGGGAGGCTAATCAGCCCCAGCATTTT,CASSFPGEANQPQHF
TRBJ2-4,TRBV7-2,few,.,TGTGCCAGCAGCTTTGGTGTGACGGGTCTAGCCAAAAACATTCAGTACTTC,CASSFGVTGLAKNIQYF
TRBJ2-7,TRBV3-1/TRBV3-2,.,TRBD1,TGTGCCAGCAGCTCTACCTTATGCAGGGGGTCTTACGAGCAGTACTTC,CASSSTLCRGSYEQYF
TRBJ2-1,TRBV28,.,.,TGTGCCAGCAGTTCTGTTCCCCCGTCCTACAATGAGCAGTTCTTC,CASSSVPPSYNEQFF
TRBJ1-1,TRBV28,.,.,TGTGCCAGCAGATCACAGGTGGTGGGTACTGAAGCTTTCTTT,CASRSQVVGTEAFF
TRBJ1-2,TRBV28,.,.,TGTGCCAGCAGGAAGGGAGGCAGCTACTATGGCTACACCTTC,CASRKGGSYYGYTF
TRBJ2-2,TRBV7-2,.,TRBD1,TGTGCCAGCAGCTTAGTACAGGGGGCCGGCACCGGGGAGCTGTTTTTT,CASSLVQGAGTGELFF
TRBJ1-1,TRBV19,.,.,TGTGCCAGTAGTATTAACAGGGCGGCTGAAGCTTTCTTT,CASSINRAAEAFF
TRBJ2-3,TRBV7-3,.,.,TGTGCCAGCAGCTTTGACGGGAGCGGCACAGATACGCAGTATTTT,CASSFDGSGTDTQYF
TRBJ1-6,TRBV5-3,.,.,TGTGCCAGAAGCTTGTGGGGGGTAGCTTCGAAAAATAATTCACCCCTCCACTTT,CARSLWGVASKNNSPLHF
TRBJ1-4,TRBV12-3/TRBV12-4,.,TRBD1,TGTGCCAGGCACAGGGGGGGGGAAAAACTGTTTTTT,CARHRGGEKLFF
TRBJ1-5,TRBV19,.,.,TGTGCCAGTAGTACCGGACTTATTGCAGGGGTAACAGGTAGCAATCAGCCCCAGCATTTT,CASSTGLIAGVTGSNQPQHF
TRBJ2-2,TRBV19,.,.,TGTGCCAGTAGTTTACAGGGAAACCTTGCACACACCGGGGAGCTGTTTTTT,CASSLQGNLAHTGELFF
TRBJ2-5,TRBV5-6,.,.,TGTGCCAGCAGCTTTACAGGCCAAGAGACCCAGTACTTC,CASSFTGQETQYF
TRBJ1-5,TRBV29-1,.,TRBD1,TGCAGCGTGGGGACAGTCAATCAGCCCCAGCATTTT,CSVGTVNQPQHF
TRBJ2-7,TRBV28,.,TRBD2,TGTGCCAGCAGCTCTCAAAGACTAGCGGGAGCCTACGAGCAGTACTTC,CASSSQRLAGAYEQYF
TRBJ2-1,TRBV3-1/TRBV3-2,.,.,TGTGCCAGCAGCCAAGTGGGTACCGTGACTACCTACAATGAGCAGTTCTTC,CASSQVGTVTTYNEQFF
TRBJ1-5,TRBV6-2/TRBV6-3,few,.,TGTGCCAGCAGTAGAATGCTGACACTTAGCAATCAGCCCCAGCATTTT,CASSRMLTLSNQPQHF
TRBJ1-3,TRBV27,.,.,TGTGCCAGCAGTTTAAGGGCCCCTGACAGCCCAATCTCTGGAAACACCATATATTTT,CASSLRAPDSPISGNTIYF
TRBJ2-3,TRBV5-4,.,.,TGTGCCAGCAGCTTGGATGGTCAGGGCCGGGGGACAGATACGCAGTATTTT,CASSLDGQGRGTDTQYF
TRBJ2-3,TRBV5-8,.,TRBD2,TGTGCCAGCAGCAGAGGACTAGCGGACTACACAGATACGCAGTATTTT,CASSRGLADYTDTQYF
TRBJ2-7,TRBV7-2,.,.,TGTGCCAGCAGCGACCGGGGTGGAGAGCAGTACTTC,CASSDRGGEQYF
TRBJ2-1,TRBV7-8,.,.,TGTGCCAGCAGCCCATCAAATGAGCAGTTCTTC,CASSPSNEQFF
TRBJ2-7,TRBV28,once,.,TGTGCCAGCAAACCTCCGCGGGTACCCTACGAGCAGTACTTC,CASKPPRVPYEQYF
TRBJ1-6,TRBV28,.,TRBD1,TGTGCCAGCAGGTTAAGGGACAGGGGGGATTCACCCCTCCACTTT,CASRLRDRGDSPLHF
TRBJ2-7,TRBV3-1/TRBV3-2,.,TRBD1,TGTGCCAGCAGCCGACAGGGGGTCTACGAGCAGTACTTC,CASSRQGVYEQYF
TRBJ1-1,TRBV2,.,TRBD1,TGTGCCAGCAGGGCTGGGACAGTAAACACTGAAGCTTTCTTT,CASRAGTVNTEAFF
TRBJ2-1,TRBV5-1,.,.,TGCGCCAGCAGCTTGTTTACGGGTAGCTCCTACAATGAGCAGTTCTTC,CASSLFTGSSYNEQFF
TRBJ2-1,TRBV5-1,.,.,TGCGCCAGCAGCTTGGGCGATTACAATGAGCAGTTCTTC,CASSLGDYNEQFF
TRBJ2-7,TRBV10-3,.,TRBD2,TGTGCCATCAGCTACGGGACTAGCGAGTACGAGCAGTACTTC,CAISYGTSEYEQYF